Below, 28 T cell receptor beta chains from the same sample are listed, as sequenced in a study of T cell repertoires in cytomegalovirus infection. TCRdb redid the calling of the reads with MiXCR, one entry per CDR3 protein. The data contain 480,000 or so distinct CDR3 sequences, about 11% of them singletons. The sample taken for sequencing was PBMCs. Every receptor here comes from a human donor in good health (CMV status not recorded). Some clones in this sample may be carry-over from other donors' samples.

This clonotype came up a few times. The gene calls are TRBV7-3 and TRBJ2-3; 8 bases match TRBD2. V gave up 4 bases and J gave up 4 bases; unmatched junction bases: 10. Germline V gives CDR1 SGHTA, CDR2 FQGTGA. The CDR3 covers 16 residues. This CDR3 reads CASSSTGAGGADTQYF. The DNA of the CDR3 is TGTGCCAGCAGCTCGACCGGTGCCGGGGGGGCAGATACGCAGTATTTT.

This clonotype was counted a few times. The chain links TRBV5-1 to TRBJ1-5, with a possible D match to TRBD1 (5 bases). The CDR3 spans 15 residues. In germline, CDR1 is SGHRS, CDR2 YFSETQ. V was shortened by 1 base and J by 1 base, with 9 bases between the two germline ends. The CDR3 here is CASSLSPGSNQPQHF. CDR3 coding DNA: TGCGCCAGCAGCTTGTCTCCAGGGAGCAATCAGCCCCAGCATTTT.

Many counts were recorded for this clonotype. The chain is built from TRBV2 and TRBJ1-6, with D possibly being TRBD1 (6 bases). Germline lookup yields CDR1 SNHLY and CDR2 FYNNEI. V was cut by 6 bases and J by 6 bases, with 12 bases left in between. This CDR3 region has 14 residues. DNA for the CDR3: TGTGCCAGCAGGAAAGGGGGTATTAATTCACCCCTCCACTTT. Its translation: CASRKGGINSPLHF.

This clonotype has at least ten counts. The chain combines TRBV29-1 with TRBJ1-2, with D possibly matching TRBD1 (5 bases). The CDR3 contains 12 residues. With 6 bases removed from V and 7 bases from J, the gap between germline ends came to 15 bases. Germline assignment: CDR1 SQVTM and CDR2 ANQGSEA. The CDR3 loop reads CSVGETGSGYTF. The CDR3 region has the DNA TGCAGCGTGGGGGAGACGGGAAGTGGCTACACCTTC.

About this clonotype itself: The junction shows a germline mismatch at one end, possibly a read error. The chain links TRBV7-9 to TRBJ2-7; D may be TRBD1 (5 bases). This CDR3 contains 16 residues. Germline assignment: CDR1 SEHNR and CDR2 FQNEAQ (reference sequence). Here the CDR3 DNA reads TGTGCCAGCAGCATGGCGGCGGCAGGGCGCTCCTACGAGCAGTGCTTC. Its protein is CASSMAAAGRSYEQCF.

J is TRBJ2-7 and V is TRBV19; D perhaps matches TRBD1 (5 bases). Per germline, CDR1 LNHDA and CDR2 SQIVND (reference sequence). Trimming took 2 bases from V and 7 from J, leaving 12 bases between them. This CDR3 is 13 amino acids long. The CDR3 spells CASSISTAREQYF. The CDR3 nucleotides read TGTGCCAGTAGTATATCGACAGCACGGGAGCAGTACTTC. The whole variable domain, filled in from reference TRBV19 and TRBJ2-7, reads DGGITQSPKYLFRKEGQNVTLSCEQNLNHDAMYWYRQDPGQGLRLIYYSQIVNDFQKGDIAEGYSVSREKKESFPLTVTSAQKNPTAFYLCASSISTAREQYFGPGTRLTVT.

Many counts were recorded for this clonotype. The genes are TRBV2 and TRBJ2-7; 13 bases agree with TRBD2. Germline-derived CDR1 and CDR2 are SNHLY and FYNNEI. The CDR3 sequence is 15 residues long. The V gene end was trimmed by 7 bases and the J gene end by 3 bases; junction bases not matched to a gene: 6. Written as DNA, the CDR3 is TGTGCCAGCACACAGGGACTAGCGGGATACTACGAGCAGTACTTC. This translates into CASTQGLAGYYEQYF.

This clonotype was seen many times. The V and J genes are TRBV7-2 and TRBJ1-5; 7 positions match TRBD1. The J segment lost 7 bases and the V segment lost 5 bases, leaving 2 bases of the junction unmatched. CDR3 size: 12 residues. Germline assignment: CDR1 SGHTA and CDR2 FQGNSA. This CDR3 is CASSPTGQPQHF. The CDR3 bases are TGTGCCAGCAGCCCGACAGGGCAGCCCCAGCATTTT.

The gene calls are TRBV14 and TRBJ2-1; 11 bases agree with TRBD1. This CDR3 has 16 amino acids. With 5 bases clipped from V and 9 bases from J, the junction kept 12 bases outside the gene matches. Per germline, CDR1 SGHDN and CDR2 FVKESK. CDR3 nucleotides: TGTGCCAGCAGCGTCTTTGGGGGGACAGGGGGAAGTGAGCAGTTCTTC. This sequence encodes CASSVFGGTGGSEQFF.

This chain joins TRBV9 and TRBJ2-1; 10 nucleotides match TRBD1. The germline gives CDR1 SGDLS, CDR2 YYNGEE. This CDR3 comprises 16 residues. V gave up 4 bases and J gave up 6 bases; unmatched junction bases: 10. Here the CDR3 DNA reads TGTGCCAGCAGCACCCGACAGGGGGCGATTTCCAATGAGCAGTTCTTC. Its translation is CASSTRQGAISNEQFF. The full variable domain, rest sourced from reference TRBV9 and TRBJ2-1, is DSGVTQTPKHLITATGQRVTLRCSPRSGDLSVYWYQQSLDQGLQFLIQYYNGEERAKGNILERFSAQQFPDLHSELNLSSLELGDSALYFCASSTRQGAISNEQFFGPGTRLTVL.

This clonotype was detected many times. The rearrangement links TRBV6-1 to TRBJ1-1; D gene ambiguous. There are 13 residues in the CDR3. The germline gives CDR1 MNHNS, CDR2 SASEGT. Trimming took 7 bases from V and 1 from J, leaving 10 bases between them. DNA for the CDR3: TGTGCCAGCACCCACGGGGAGAACACTGAAGCTTTCTTT. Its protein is CASTHGENTEAFF.

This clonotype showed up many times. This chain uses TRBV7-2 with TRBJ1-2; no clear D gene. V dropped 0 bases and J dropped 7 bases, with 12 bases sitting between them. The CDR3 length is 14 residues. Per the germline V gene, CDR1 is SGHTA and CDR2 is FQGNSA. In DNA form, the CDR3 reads TGTGCCAGCAGCTTAGCGCAGGCGGGAGGTGGCTACACCTTC. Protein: CASSLAQAGGGYTF. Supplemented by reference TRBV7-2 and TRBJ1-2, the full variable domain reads GAGVSQSPSNKVTEKGKDVELRCDPISGHTALYWYRQSLGQGLEFLIYFQGNSAPDKSGLPSDRFSAERTGGSVSTLTIQRTQQEDSAVYLCASSLAQAGGGYTFGSGTRLTVV.

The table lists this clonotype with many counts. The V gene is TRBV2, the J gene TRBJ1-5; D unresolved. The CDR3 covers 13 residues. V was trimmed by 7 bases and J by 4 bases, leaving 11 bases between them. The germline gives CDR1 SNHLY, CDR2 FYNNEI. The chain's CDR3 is CASNRLLNQPQHF. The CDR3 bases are TGTGCCAGCAATCGACTATTAAATCAGCCCCAGCATTTT.

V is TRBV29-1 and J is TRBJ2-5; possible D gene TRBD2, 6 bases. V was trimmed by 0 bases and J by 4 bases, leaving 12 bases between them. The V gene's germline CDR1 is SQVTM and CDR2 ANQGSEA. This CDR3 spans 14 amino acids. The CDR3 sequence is CSVEDRRVRETQYF. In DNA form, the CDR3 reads TGCAGCGTTGAAGATAGGAGGGTCAGAGAGACCCAGTACTTC.

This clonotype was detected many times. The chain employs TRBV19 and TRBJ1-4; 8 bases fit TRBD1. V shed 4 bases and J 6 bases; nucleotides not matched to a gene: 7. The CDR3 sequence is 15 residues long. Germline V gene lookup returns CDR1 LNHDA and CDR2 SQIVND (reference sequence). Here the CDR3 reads CASSTTGGRDEKLFF. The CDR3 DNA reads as TGTGCCAGTAGTACAACAGGGGGGCGCGATGAAAAACTGTTTTTT.

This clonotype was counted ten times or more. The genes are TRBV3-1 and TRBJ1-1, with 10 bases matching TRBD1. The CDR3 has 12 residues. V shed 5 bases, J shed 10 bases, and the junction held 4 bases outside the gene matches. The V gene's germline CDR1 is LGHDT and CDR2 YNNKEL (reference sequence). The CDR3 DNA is TGTGCCAGCAGCGGGACAGGGGAAGGAGCTTTCTTT. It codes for CASSGTGEGAFF.

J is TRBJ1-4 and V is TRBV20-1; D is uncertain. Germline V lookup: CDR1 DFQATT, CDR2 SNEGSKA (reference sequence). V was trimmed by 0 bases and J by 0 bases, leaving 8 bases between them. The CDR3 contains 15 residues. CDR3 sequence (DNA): TGCAGTGCTAGAGATGTGGCAGCAACTAATGAAAAACTGTTTTTT. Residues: CSARDVAATNEKLFF.

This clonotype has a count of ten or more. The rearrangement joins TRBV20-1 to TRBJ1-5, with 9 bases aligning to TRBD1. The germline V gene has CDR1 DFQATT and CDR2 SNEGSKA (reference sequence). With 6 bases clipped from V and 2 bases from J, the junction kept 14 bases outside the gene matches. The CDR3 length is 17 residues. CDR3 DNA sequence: TGCAGTGCCTCGCCTCGGACAGGGGCAACCGGCAATCAGCCCCAGCATTTT. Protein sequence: CSASPRTGATGNQPQHF.

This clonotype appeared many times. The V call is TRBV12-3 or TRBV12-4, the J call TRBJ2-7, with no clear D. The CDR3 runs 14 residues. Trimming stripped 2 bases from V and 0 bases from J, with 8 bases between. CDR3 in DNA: TGTGCCAGCAGTTTATCCCCTAGCTCCTACGAGCAGTACTTC. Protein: CASSLSPSSYEQYF.

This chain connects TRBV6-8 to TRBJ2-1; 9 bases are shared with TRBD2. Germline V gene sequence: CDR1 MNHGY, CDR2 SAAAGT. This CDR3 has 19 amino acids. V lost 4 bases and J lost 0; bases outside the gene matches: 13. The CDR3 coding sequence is TGTGCCAGCAGTTGCTCGGGGGGCGGGGGGGGGAGCTCCTACAATGAGCAGTTCTTC. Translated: CASSCSGGGGGSSYNEQFF.

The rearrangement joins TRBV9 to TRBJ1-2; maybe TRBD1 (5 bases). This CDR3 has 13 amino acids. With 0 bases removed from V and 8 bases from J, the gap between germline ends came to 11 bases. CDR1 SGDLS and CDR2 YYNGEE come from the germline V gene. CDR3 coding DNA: TGTGCCAGCAGCGTAGGGGGGGAGGGGGGCTACACCTTC. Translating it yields CASSVGGEGGYTF.

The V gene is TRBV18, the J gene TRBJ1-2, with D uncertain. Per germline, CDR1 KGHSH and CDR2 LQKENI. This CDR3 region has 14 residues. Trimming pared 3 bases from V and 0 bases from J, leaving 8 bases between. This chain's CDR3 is CASSPQAANYGYTF. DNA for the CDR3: TGTGCCAGCTCACCCCAGGCGGCTAACTATGGCTACACCTTC.

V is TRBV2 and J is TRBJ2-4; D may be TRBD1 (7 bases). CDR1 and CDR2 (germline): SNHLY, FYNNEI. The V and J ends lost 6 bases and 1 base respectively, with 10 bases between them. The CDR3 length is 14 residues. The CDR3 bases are TGTGCCAGCAGACCAGGGGGGGCCAAAAACATTCAGTACTTC. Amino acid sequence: CASRPGGAKNIQYF.

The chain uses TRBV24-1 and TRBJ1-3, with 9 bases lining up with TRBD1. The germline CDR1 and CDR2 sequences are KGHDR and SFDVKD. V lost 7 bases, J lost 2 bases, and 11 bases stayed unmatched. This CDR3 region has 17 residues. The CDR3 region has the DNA TGTGCCACCAGAGTGGCTGTCCGGACAGGGGCTGGAAACACCATATATTTT. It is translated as CATRVAVRTGAGNTIYF.

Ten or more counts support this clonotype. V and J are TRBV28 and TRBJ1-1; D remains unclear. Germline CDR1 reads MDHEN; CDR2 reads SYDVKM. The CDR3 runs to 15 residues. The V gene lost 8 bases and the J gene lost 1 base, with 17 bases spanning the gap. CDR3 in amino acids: CASPRERGRNTEAFF. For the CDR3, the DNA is TGTGCCAGCCCCCGAGAGCGGGGAAGGAACACTGAAGCTTTCTTT.

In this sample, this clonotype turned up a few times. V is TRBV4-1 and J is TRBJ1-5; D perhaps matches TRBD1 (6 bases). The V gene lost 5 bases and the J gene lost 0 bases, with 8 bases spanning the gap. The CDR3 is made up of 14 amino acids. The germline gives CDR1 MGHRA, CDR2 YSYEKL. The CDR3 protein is CASSAGHSNQPQHF. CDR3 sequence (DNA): TGCGCCAGCAGCGCGGGACATAGCAATCAGCCCCAGCATTTT.

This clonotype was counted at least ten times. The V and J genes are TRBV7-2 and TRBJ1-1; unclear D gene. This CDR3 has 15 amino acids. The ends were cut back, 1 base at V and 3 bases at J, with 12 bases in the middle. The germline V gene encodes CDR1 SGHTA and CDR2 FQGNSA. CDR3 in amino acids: CASSLVRKGYTEAFF. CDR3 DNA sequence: TGTGCCAGCAGCTTAGTACGGAAGGGATACACTGAAGCTTTCTTT.

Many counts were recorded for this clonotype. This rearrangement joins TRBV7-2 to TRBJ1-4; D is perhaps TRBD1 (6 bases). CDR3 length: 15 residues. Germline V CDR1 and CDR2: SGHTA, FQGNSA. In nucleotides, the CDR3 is TGTTCTATGGATCCAGGGGTCGCAACTAATGAAAAACTGTTTTTT. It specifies CSMDPGVATNEKLFF.